This T cell receptor beta chain comes out of a study of shared T cell receptors in the human thymus (dated by TCRdb to about 2021). About the full investigation: The study examined how self-reactive, shared T-cell receptor alpha chains are generated in the human thymus.

Libraries were prepared through the immunoSEQ multiplex PCR assay. This is the immuneACCESS table as TCRdb keeps it, with only in-frame sequences that have V and J called. A part of the clones is gone; compared with another copy, unresolved V genes explain less than half, and the rest is unexplained. This sample comprises roughly 710,000 clones, 80% to 90% of them detected only once. The ten largest account for around 0.0099% of the sample. Details on this clone: Which antigen it targets is not known. No qualities accompany the bases; no much larger clone lies one base away.

This sample was shared with a second study, whose subject was human thymus T cells. As that second study puts it: Immunologically healthy infants undergoing open corrective cardiac surgery for congenital heart defects in Finland were used as donors. Thymus tissue was collected as surgical resects that were removed during corrective cardiac surgery. V and J gene segment usage appeared biased in both thymic and peripheral blood repertoires. The related research reported highly overlapping thymic TCR repertoires among unrelated individuals. TCR alpha and beta repertoires from roughly eight infant thymus samples and a few related peripheral blood samples were characterized in the study. Donor ages ranged from about 7 to 244 days, and the cohort comprised six male and a couple of female infants. Thymocytes were mechanically released from the tissue and were stored as pellets of about 9-33 million cells at -70 degrees C. Genomic DNA was extracted from frozen cell pellets with a QIAsymphony instrument. The immunoSEQ multiplex PCR assay was used to amplify the TCRB and TCRAD loci from a standardized amount of quality-controlled genomic DNA. The amplicons spanned the V(D)J region and were long enough to cover the CDR3 and allow V and J genes to be identified. Through the commercial immunoSEQ service, the amplicons were sequenced on an Illumina platform. Primer bias and sequencing errors were corrected using previously described methods, and TCRAD and TCRB definitions followed the IMGT database. immunoSEQ Analyzer 3.0 and VDJTools were used for repertoire analysis, which covered basic statistics, V/J segment usage, diversity estimates, rarefaction and pairwise overlap. Diversity was estimated using the Chao1, ChaoE, Efron-Thisted, Shannon and inverse Simpson indices, and was also estimated on datasets down-sampled to the size of the smallest sample. Repertoire overlap was assessed by strict matching of CDR3 nucleotide sequence, V gene and J gene, and clustering was done by Jaccard-based multidimensional scaling. Thymus samples yielded on average approximately 840,000 unique TCRB clonotypes, compared with some 89,000 from blood samples.

Sequencing was done on a sample of thymocytes. This TCR was recovered from a girl less than two years old with a congenital heart defect. Donor details come from another sample of the same person, matched by shared clones.

The CDR3 protein: CASSPKRGGPGYGYTF. The bases are TGTGCCAGCAGCCCTAAAAGGGGAGGCCCAGGCTATGGCTACACCTTC. Recombination joined TRBV27 with TRBJ1-2, and perhaps TRBD1 as D gene, on 5 matching bases. V loses 6 bases of germline sequence and J loses 4 bases, and the interval between the two ends is 21 bases. In the germline V gene (reference sequence), CDR1 corresponds to MNHEY and CDR2 to SMNVEV. The CDR3, from cysteine to phenylalanine, totals 16 residues. The DNA shown is the 48-base CDR3, in frame from base 1.